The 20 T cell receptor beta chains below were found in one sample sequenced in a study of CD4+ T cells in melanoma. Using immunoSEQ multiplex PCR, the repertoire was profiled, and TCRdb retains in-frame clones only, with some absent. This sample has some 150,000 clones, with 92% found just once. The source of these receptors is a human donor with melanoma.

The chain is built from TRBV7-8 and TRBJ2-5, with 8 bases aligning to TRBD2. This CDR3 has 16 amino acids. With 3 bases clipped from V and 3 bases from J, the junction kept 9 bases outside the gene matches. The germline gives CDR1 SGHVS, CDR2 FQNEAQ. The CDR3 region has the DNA TGTGCCAGCAGCTTTTCCGCGGGGGGTTTGAAAGAGACCCAGTACTTC. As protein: CASSFSAGGLKETQYF.

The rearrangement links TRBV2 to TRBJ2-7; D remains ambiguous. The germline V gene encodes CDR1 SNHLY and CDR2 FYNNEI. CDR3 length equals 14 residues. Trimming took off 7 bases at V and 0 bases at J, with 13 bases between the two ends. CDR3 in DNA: TGTGCCAGCACCGGGCCATCGAGCTCCTACGAGCAGTACTTC. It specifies CASTGPSSSYEQYF.

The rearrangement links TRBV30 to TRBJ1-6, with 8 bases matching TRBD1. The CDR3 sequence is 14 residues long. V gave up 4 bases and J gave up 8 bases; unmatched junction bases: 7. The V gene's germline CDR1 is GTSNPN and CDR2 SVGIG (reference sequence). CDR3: CAWKVAGGYSPLHF. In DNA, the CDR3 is TGTGCCTGGAAGGTGGCAGGGGGCTATTCACCCCTCCACTTT.

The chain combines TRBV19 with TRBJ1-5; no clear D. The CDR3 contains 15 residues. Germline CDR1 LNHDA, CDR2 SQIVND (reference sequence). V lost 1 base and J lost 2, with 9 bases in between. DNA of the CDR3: TGTGCCAGTAGTATAGTGGGCGGGGGCAATCAGCCCCAGCATTTT. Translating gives CASSIVGGGNQPQHF.

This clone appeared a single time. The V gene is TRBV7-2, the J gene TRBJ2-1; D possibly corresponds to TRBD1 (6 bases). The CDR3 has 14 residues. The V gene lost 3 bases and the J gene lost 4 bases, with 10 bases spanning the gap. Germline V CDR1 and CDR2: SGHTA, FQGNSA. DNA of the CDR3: TGTGCCAGCAGCTTGGACAGCGATTACAATGAGCAGTTCTTC. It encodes CASSLDSDYNEQFF.

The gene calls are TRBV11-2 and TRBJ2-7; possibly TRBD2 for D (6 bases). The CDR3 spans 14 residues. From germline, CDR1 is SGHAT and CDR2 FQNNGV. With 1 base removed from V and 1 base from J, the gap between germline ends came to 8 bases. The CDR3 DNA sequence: TGTGCCAGCAGCTTAGCGGCGGGATCCTACGAGCAGTACTTC. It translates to CASSLAAGSYEQYF.

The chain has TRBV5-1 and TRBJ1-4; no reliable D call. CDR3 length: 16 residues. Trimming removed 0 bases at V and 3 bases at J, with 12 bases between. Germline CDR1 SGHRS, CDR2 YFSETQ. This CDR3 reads CASSLAVLSANEKLFF. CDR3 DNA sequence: TGCGCCAGCAGCTTGGCCGTCCTATCCGCTAATGAAAAACTGTTTTTT. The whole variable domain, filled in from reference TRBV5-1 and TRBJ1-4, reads KAGVTQTPRYLIKTRGQQVTLSCSPISGHRSVSWYQQTPGQGLQFLFEYFSETQRNKGNFPGRFSGRQFSNSRSEMNVSTLELGDSALYLCASSLAVLSANEKLFFGSGTQLSVL.

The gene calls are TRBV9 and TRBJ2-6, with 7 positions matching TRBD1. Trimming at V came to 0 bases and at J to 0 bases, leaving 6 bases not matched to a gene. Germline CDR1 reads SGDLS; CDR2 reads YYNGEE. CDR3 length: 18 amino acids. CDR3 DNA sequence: TGTGCCAGCAGCGTAGGGACAGGAGAAAGCTCTGGGGCCAACGTCCTGACTTTC. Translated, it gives CASSVGTGESSGANVLTF.

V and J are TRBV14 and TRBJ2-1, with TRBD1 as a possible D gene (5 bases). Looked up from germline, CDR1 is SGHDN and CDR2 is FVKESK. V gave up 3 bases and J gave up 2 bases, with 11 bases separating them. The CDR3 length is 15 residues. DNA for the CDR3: TGTGCCAGCAGCCAGGGGCTTTCCACCTACAATGAGCAGTTCTTC. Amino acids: CASSQGLSTYNEQFF.

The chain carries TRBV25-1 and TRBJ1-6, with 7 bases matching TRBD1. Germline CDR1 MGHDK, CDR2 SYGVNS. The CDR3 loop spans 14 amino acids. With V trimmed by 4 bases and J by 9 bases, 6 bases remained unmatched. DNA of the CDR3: TGTGCCAGCAGTGTGGACAGGCGGGGTTCACCCCTCCACTTT. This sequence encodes CASSVDRRGSPLHF.

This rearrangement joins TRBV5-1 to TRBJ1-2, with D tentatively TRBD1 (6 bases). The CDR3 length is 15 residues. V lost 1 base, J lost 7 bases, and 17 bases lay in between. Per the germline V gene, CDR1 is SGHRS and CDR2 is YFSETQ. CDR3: CASSLTGQGLGGYTF. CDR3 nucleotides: TGCGCCAGCAGCTTGACCGGGCAGGGGCTCGGTGGCTACACCTTC.

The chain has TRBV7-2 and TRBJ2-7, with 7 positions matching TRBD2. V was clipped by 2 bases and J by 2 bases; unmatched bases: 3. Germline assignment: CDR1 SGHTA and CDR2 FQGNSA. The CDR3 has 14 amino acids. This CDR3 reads CASSLIRGAYEQYF. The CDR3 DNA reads TGTGCCAGCAGCTTAATCCGGGGGGCCTACGAGCAGTACTTC.

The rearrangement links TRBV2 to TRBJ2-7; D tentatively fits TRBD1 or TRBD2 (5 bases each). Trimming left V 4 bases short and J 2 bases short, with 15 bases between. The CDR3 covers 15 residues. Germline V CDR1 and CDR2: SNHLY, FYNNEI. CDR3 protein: CASSGSGQGPYEQYF. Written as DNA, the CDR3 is TGTGCCAGCAGTGGGTCGGGGCAGGGTCCCTACGAGCAGTACTTC.

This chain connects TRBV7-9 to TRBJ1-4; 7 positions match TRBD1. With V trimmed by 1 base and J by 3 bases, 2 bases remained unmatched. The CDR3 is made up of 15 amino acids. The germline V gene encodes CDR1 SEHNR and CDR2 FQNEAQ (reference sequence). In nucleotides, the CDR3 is TGTGCCAGCAGCTTAGGGGGACAGTCTAATGAAAAACTGTTTTTT. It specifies CASSLGGQSNEKLFF. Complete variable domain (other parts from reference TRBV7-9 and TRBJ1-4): DTGVSQNPRHKITKRGQNVTFRCDPISEHNRLYWYRQTLGQGPEFLTYFQNEAQLEKSRLLSDRFSAERPKGSFSTLEIQRTEQGDSAMYLCASSLGGQSNEKLFFGSGTQLSVL.

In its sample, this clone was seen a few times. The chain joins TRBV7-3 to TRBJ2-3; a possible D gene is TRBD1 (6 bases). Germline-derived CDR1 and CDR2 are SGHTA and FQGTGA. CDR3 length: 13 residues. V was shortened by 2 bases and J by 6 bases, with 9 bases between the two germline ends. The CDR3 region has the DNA TGTGCCAGCAGCTTATTGGGGGCGGATACGCAGTATTTT. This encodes CASSLLGADTQYF.

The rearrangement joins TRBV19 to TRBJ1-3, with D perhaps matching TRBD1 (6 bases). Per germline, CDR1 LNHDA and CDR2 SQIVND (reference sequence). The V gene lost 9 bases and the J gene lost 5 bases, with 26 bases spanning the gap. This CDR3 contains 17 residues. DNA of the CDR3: TGTGCCAGCGTCGGAACAGGGTTTCTAGGTCGGAGAAACACCATATATTTT. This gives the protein CASVGTGFLGRRNTIYF.

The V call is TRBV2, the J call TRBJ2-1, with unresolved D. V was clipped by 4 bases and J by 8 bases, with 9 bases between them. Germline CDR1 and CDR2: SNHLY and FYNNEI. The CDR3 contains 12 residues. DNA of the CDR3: TGTGCCAGCAGTGTGTGGGTCGATGAGCAGTTCTTC. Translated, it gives CASSVWVDEQFF. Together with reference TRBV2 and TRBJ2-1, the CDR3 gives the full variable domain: EPEVTQTPSHQVTQMGQEVILRCVPISNHLYFYWYRQILGQKVEFLVSFYNNEISEKSEIFDDQFSVERPDGSNFTLKIRSTKLEDSAMYFCASSVWVDEQFFGPGTRLTVL.

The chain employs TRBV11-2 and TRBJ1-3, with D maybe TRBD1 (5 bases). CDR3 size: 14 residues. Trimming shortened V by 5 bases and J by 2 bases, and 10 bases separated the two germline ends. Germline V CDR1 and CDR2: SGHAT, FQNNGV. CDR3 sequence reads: CASSQGGPGNTIYF. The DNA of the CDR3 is TGTGCCAGCAGCCAGGGAGGCCCTGGAAACACCATATATTTT.

CDR3 bases: TGCGCCAGCAGCTCCTTAGATGTTACCGGGGAGCTGTTTTTT. Translation: CASSSLDVTGELFF. V and J are TRBV5-1 and TRBJ2-2; D gene uncertain. Germline V gives CDR1 SGHRS, CDR2 YFSETQ. V was pared by 3 bases and J by 5 bases, with 11 bases between. The CDR3 extends over 14 amino acids.

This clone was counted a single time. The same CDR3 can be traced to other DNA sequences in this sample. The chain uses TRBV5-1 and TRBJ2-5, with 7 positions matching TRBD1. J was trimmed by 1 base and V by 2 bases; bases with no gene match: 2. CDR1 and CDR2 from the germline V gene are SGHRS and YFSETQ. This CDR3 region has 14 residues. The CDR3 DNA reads TGCGCCAGCAGCTTAGGGACAGCCCAAGAGACCCAGTACTTC. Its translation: CASSLGTAQETQYF.